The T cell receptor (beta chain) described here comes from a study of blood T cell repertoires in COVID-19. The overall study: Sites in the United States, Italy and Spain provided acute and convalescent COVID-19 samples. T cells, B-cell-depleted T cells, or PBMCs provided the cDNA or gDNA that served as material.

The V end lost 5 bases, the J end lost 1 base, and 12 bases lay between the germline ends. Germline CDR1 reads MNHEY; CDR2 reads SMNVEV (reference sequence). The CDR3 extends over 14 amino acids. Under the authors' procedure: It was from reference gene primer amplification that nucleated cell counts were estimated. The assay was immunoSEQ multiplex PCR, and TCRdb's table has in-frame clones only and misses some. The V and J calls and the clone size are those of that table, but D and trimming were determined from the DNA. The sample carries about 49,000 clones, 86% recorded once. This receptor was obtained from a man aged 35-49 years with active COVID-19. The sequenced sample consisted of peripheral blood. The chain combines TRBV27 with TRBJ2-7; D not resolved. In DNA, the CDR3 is TGTGCCAGCAGTCCCCCTGGGCGTTCCTACGAGCAGTACTTC. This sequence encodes CASSPPGRSYEQYF.